The rows below give T cell receptor beta chains drawn from one sample of a study of cytomegalovirus exposure and HLA in healthy donors. Sequencing used immunoSEQ multiplex PCR; TCRdb keeps in-frame clones, though not all of them. The sample holds around 150,000 clones; around 80% are singletons and the top ten take 25% to 30%. Sequenced: PBMCs. Source of these receptors: a man aged 25 to 45 in good health and CMV-seropositive. The CDR3 runs from the conserved cysteine through the conserved F or W. A D gene is named only where the DNA matches it firmly. Part of the rows lack a size; the others show once, few, many or a class for expanded clones.

J gene	V gene	clone size	D gene	CDR3 DNA	CDR3 protein
TRBJ2-3	TRBV6-1	-	TRBD1	TGTGCCAGCAGTCCGGGACAGGGTTCGTGGACGCAGTATTTT	CASSPGQGSWTQYF
TRBJ2-6	TRBV5-1	-	-	TGCGCCAGCAGCTTGGGACAGCCGGGGGCTGGGGCCAACGTCCTGACTTTC	CASSLGQPGAGANVLTF
TRBJ1-1	TRBV2	once	TRBD1	TGTGCCAGCAGCTCGACAGGGTTAGTGGGGACTGAAGCTTTCTTT	CASSSTGLVGTEAFF
TRBJ1-3	TRBV6-5	-	-	TGTGCCAGCAGCACCGGGACATTTGGAAACACCATATATTTT	CASSTGTFGNTIYF
TRBJ1-1	TRBV4-2	-	-	TGTGCCAGCAGGTTAAGTCCAGGGGCGATGAACACTGAAGCTTTCTTT	CASRLSPGAMNTEAFF
TRBJ2-5	TRBV7-2	-	TRBD1	TGTGCCAGCAGCTCACAGGGGGCTGGGGGAGAGACCCAGTACTTC	CASSSQGAGGETQYF
TRBJ2-2	TRBV4-1	once	TRBD1	TGCGCCAGCAGCAAACCGGGACAGGGAATTTCCGGGGAGCTGTTTTTT	CASSKPGQGISGELFF
TRBJ2-7	TRBV18	few	TRBD2	TGTGCCAGCTCACCAGTCCTAGCGGCCGAGCAGTACTTC	CASSPVLAAEQYF
TRBJ2-7	TRBV9	-	-	TGTGCCAGCAGCGTCCAGGACATGTCCTACGAGCAGTACTTC	CASSVQDMSYEQYF
TRBJ1-5	TRBV4-1	-	-	TGCGCCAGCAGCCAAGATTCGCCAGGGCGAGGTATTCAGCCCCAGCATTTT	CASSQDSPGRGIQPQHF
TRBJ1-2	TRBV6-5	few	-	TGTGCCAGCAGGTCAGGGGTGGGCTATGGCTACACCTTC	CASRSGVGYGYTF
TRBJ1-6	TRBV19	-	-	TGTGCCAGTAGGGACCAGGACAGTCCTAATAATTCACCCCTCCACTTT	CASRDQDSPNNSPLHF
TRBJ2-5	TRBV7-6	-	TRBD2	TGTGCCAGCAGCTTATCTAAAACTAGCGGGAGTAGGGAGACCCAGTACTTC	CASSLSKTSGSRETQYF
TRBJ1-1	TRBV27	-	TRBD1	TGTGCCAGCAGTTTCCGCGTGGACAGGGTAGCCTCTGAAGCTTTCTTT	CASSFRVDRVASEAFF
TRBJ2-5	TRBV19	-	-	TGTGCCAGTAGTATTGGAATCACACCTGCGGTCTACCAAGAGACCCAGTACTTC	CASSIGITPAVYQETQYF
TRBJ2-3	TRBV5-4	-	-	TGTGCCAGCAGCTTGCGGGCGGGGGCTAGCACAGATACGCAGTATTTT	CASSLRAGASTDTQYF
TRBJ1-4	TRBV5-1	-	-	TGCGCCAGCAGCTCCGGGTCCGCAACTAATGAAAAACTGTTTTTT	CASSSGSATNEKLFF
TRBJ2-7	TRBV5-1	-	-	TGCGCCAGCAGTCTTCCCCTCGCGGGGAGCTCCTACGAGCAGTACTTC	CASSLPLAGSSYEQYF
TRBJ2-3	TRBV5-1	once	TRBD2	TGCGCCAGCAGCTTGGTGCCCAGCGGGGGGGACACAGATACGCAGTATTTT	CASSLVPSGGDTDTQYF
TRBJ1-5	TRBV6-5	-	-	TGTGCCAGCAGTTACGATGGGAGTAGCAATCAGCCCCAGCATTTT	CASSYDGSSNQPQHF
TRBJ1-1	TRBV19	-	-	TGTGCCAGTAGGGGGGGTATGGACACTGAAGCTTTCTTT	CASRGGMDTEAFF
TRBJ1-1	TRBV7-8	-	-	TGTGCCAGCAGCTTAGGGCGGCTGACTGAAGCTTTCTTT	CASSLGRLTEAFF
TRBJ2-7	TRBV9	-	TRBD2	TGTGCCAGCAGCGAAGGACTAGCGGGCTACGAGCAGTACTTC	CASSEGLAGYEQYF
TRBJ1-2	TRBV5-8	-	TRBD1	TGTGCCAGCAGCTTAGATGGGGACAGGGATGGCTACACCTTC	CASSLDGDRDGYTF
TRBJ2-3	TRBV7-8	-	-	TGTGCCAGCAGCGCCTGGGACACACCTAGCACAGATACGCAGTATTTT	CASSAWDTPSTDTQYF
TRBJ2-3	TRBV5-6	-	TRBD2	TGTGCCAGCAGCGAGGGACTAGCGGGGGCCACAGATACGCAGTATTTT	CASSEGLAGATDTQYF
TRBJ2-2	TRBV7-3	few	-	TGTGCCAGCAGCCGAGAGTACACCGGGGAGCTGTTTTTT	CASSREYTGELFF
TRBJ2-1	TRBV7-6	-	-	TGTGCCAGCAGCCTAACTAGTAGTGAGCAGTTCTTC	CASSLTSSEQFF
TRBJ2-7	TRBV7-2	-	-	TGTGCCAGCAGCCCCGCGAGCTACGAGCAGTACTTC	CASSPASYEQYF
TRBJ2-7	TRBV6-1	few	-	TGTGCCAGCAGTCTCGGGGGTAGACCCTCCTACGAGCAGTACTTC	CASSLGGRPSYEQYF
TRBJ2-3	TRBV7-7	-	TRBD2	TGTGCCAGCAGCTTAGGCAGAGCGGGAAGCACAGATACGCAGTATTTT	CASSLGRAGSTDTQYF
TRBJ2-2	TRBV19	-	-	TGTGGGACGACAGCTTTGACCGGGGAGCTGTTTTTT	CGTTALTGELFF
TRBJ2-3	TRBV7-2	few	-	TGTGCCAGCAGCTTAATTCCCCAGGGCCCCCCCACAGATACGCAGTATTTT	CASSLIPQGPPTDTQYF
TRBJ2-3	TRBV10-2	-	-	TGCGCCAGCAGCCCCAGGGTTGATGGCACAGATACGCAGTATTTT	CASSPRVDGTDTQYF
TRBJ2-3	TRBV9	-	TRBD2	TGTGCCAGCGGCCTGGGCGGGAGGACTTTCGATACGCAGTATTTT	CASGLGGRTFDTQYF
TRBJ2-1	TRBV5-6	-	-	TGTGCCAGCAGCTTGTGGACTGACAATGAGCAGTTCTTC	CASSLWTDNEQFF
TRBJ1-2	TRBV7-8	-	-	TGTGCCAGCAGCCTGCGACTAAATAGGAGAAAGGACGGAAACTATGGCTACACCTTC	CASSLRLNRRKDGNYGYTF
TRBJ2-3	TRBV27	-	-	TGTGCCAGCAGTTTATTACTAGGAGATACGCAGTATTTT	CASSLLLGDTQYF
TRBJ1-3	TRBV19	-	TRBD1	TGTGCCAGTAGTACGGGACAGGGGGCTTACACCATATATTTT	CASSTGQGAYTIYF
TRBJ2-7	TRBV5-1	once	-	TGCGCCAGCAGAGCTCTCGGGGCCTACGAGCAGTACTTC	CASRALGAYEQYF
TRBJ2-7	TRBV19	few	TRBD2	TGTGCCAGTAGTATGGGACTAGCGGATACCTACGAGCAGTACTTC	CASSMGLADTYEQYF